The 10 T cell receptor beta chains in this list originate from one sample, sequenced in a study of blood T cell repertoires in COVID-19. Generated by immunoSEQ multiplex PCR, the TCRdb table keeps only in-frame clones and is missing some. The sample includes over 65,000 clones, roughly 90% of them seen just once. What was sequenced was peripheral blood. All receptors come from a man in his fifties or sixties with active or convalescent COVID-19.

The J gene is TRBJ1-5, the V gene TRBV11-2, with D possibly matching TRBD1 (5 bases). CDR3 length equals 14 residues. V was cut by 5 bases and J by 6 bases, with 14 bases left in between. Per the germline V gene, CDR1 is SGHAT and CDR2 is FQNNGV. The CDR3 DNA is TGTGCCAGCAGCATGGCCGGGGGGGTTCAGCCCCAGCATTTT. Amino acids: CASSMAGGVQPQHF.

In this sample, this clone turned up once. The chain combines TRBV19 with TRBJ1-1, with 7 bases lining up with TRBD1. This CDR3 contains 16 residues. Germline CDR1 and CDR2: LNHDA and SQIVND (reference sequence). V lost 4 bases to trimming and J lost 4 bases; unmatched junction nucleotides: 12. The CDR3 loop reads CASSKRRQGLGTEAFF. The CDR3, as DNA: TGTGCCAGTAGTAAGCGAAGACAGGGCCTTGGCACTGAAGCTTTCTTT.

Written as DNA, the CDR3 is TGTGCCAGCAGTTTAGCGCTAGCGGGAGCCTCCTACGAGCAGTACTTC. Amino acid sequence: CASSLALAGASYEQYF. The J gene is TRBJ2-7, the V gene TRBV28; 10 bases fit TRBD2. V lost 2 bases and J lost 0; bases outside the gene matches: 4. This CDR3 comprises 16 residues. Germline CDR1 reads MDHEN; CDR2 reads SYDVKM.

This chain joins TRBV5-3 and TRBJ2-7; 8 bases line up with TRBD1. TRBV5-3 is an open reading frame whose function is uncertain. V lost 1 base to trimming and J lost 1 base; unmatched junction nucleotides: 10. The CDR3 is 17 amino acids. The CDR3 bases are TGTGCCAGAAGCTTGAGGTCTAGACAGGGGACTTCCTACGAGCAGTACTTC. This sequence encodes CARSLRSRQGTSYEQYF.

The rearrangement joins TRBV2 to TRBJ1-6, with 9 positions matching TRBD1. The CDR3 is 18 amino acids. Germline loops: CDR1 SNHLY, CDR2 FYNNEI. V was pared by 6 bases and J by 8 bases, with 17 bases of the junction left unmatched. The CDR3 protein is CASSQDRGNIMGYSPLHF. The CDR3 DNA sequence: TGTGCCAGCAGCCAGGACAGGGGAAACATAATGGGATATTCACCCCTCCACTTT.

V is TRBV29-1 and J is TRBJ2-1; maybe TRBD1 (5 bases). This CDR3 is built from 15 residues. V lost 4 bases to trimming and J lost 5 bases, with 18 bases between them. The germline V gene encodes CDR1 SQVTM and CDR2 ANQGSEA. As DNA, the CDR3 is TGCAGCGTTGGGCAGGCAGGGCTGGTAGACAATGAGCAGTTCTTC. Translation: CSVGQAGLVDNEQFF.

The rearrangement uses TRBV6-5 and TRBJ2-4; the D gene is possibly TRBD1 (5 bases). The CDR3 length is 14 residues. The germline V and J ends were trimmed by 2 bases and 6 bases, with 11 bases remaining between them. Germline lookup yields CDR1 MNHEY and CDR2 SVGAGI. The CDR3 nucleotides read TGTGCCAGCAGTTACCGGCAGGGCCGAAACATTCAGTACTTC. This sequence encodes CASSYRQGRNIQYF.

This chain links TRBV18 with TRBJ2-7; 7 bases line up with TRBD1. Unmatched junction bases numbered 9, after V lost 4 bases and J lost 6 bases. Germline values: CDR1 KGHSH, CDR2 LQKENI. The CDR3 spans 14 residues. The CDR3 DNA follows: TGTGCCAGCTCACGATTACAGGGGATCGGCGAGCAGTACTTC. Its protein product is CASSRLQGIGEQYF.

In DNA, the CDR3 is TGTGCCAGCAGTTTCTCCAGGGTTCCGACTCAGCCCCAGCATTTT. It encodes CASSFSRVPTQPQHF. J is TRBJ1-5 and V is TRBV28; weak D call: TRBD1 (5 bases). Trimming cost V 3 bases and J 6 bases, with 15 bases left between them. This CDR3 has 15 residues. Per the germline V gene, CDR1 is MDHEN and CDR2 is SYDVKM.

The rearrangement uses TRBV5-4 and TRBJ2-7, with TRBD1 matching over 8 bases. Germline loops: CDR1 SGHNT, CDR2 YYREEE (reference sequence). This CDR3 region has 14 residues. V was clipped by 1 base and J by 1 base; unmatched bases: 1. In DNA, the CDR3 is TGTGCCAGCAGCTTGAGGACAGGGTCCTACGAGCAGTACTTC. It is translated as CASSLRTGSYEQYF.